This T cell receptor (beta chain) was sequenced for a study of vaccination and CD4 T cells after COVID-19 (dated by TCRdb to the early 2020s). Some background on the complete study: SARS-CoV-2 positivity had been established in the convalescent patients by nasal swab PCR, and mild disease was recorded in nine or ten of these patients and severe disease in one. The convalescent cohort comprised six males and four females, including two Hispanic individuals, seven Caucasians, two Asians and one multiracial person. Participants received two doses of either the Pfizer-BioNTech BNT162b2 vaccine (n=8) or the Moderna mRNA-1273 vaccine (n=2). Post-COVID blood samples were collected from convalescent patients a median of around 100 days after diagnosis, with a range of about 35 to 180 days. Post-vaccine blood samples were obtained a median of approximately 74 days after the second vaccine dose, with a range of roughly 13 to 250 days. For stimulating the cultures, overlapping spike peptide pools were used, derived from SARS-CoV-2 as well as from the common cold coronaviruses HCoV-NL63, HCoV-OC43 and HCoV-229E. In control cultures, a CEFX viral epitope pool was used as positive control, an HIV-1 Nef peptide pool was used as negative control, or no peptide was added. In 10 COVID-19 convalescent patients and a handful of infection-naive healthy vaccine recipients, the spike-specific CD4+ TCR repertoire before mRNA vaccination was compared with the repertoire after mRNA vaccination. Study-wide conclusions, independent of this receptor: The study included relatively few convalescent patients and did not analyze early timepoints after natural infection. Of the vaccine-specific clones found in convalescent patients, nearly all (304 of 307) were mono-reactive for SARS-CoV-2 spike instead of being cross-reactive with common cold coronaviruses. In convalescent patients, a median roughly 86% of post-vaccine SARS-CoV-2-reactive clones were detected only after vaccination, suggesting vaccine-specific priming. The median count of SARS-CoV-2-reactive clonotypes went up from around 21 after infection to more than 30 after vaccination, although the change was not significant.

This clonotype was detected only once. No antigen is known for it. The sample holds no much larger clone one base away, and base qualities are not on file. On its own, one read is weak support. The library was built by means of PCR. TCR sequencing of DNA from cultured CD4+ T cells used the Oncomine TCR Beta short-read assay at the Johns Hopkins FTIC core. The QIAamp micro DNA kit was used to extract genomic DNA from the cultured CD4+ T cells. Oncomine TCR Beta libraries from cultured CD4+ T cells were pooled using unique dual indexes and sequenced on an Illumina iSeq 100. Under the source paper's analysis protocol: Non-productive sequences were filtered out, and CDR3s that did not start with C, did not end with F or W, or were shorter than 7 amino acids were discarded. The MANAFEST web application was used to identify antigen-specific clonotypes by comparing peptide-stimulated wells against reference wells and other culture wells. To be called positive, a clone needed an FDR below 0.05, an odds ratio above 5, and a productive frequency above 0.1% in at least two of three replicate wells. Cross-reactive clonotypes were defined as significantly expanded in both SARS-CoV-2 spike wells and at least one common cold coronavirus spike condition. CDR3 homology was assessed with Levenshtein distances (stringdist) and unrooted phylogenetic trees (ape) in R version 3.6.1. TCRdb reworked the public reads: Q25 trimming with fastp, MiXCR clone assembly, productive beta chains retained. For every CDR3 protein sequence, its rows merge into one entry that carries the most common genes and DNA. In this record, the V and J calls reflect TCRdb's handling and not the investigators' own analysis. Within this sample are some 15,000 distinct CDR3 sequences, with around 40% of them counted one time only. The top ten clonotypes cover around 5.6% of the sample.

The meaning of the sample's treatment or condition label: roughly 11-day PBMC culture with coronavirus spike peptide pools or control peptides (ViraFEST assay). The study used the ViraFEST assay, which expanded antigen-specific T cells with peptide pools and then identified expanded clonotypes by TCR sequencing. Positive SARS-CoV-2 PCR tests in the convalescent patients dated from March to December 2020, before Alpha, Beta and Delta variants emerged in the United States. About 2 million PBMCs per well were cultured in IMDM with roughly 5% human AB serum and roughly 9.3 IU/ml IL-2, plus 10 ug/ml peptide pools. On days 3 and 7, half of the culture medium was replaced with fresh IL-2-containing medium. CD4+ T cells were isolated after 10 days of culture through negative selection using the EasySep CD4+ T cell isolation kit. Ficoll-Paque Plus gradient centrifugation was used to isolate PBMCs from whole blood, and the isolated PBMCs were then either used fresh or cryopreserved at -140C. In general, triplicate wells were set up for every culture condition.

The source is a human donor who had recovered from COVID-19. The input for sequencing was CD4+ T cells from blood, cultured in vitro, taken before SARS-CoV-2 vaccination.

The base sequence is TGTGCCAGCAGTACACGGGCGGATACGCAGTATTTT. This is translated as CASSTRADTQYF. Recombination linked TRBV12-3 or TRBV12-4 to TRBJ2-3, with the D segment identity uncertain. Cut back by 5 bases and 6 bases, the V and J ends lie 9 bases apart. Taken from cysteine to phenylalanine, the CDR3 has 12 residues. Only the CDR3 portion is preserved as DNA: 36 bases, with reading frame beginning at the first base.